This T cell receptor beta chain was recovered during a study of CD8 T cells in ankylosing spondylitis. Molecular-barcoded quantitative 5'-RACE produced these TCR beta libraries. TCRdb redid the calling of the 5' RACE reads with MiXCR, one entry per CDR3 protein. The table includes more than 500,000 distinct CDR3 sequences, approximately 5.3% detected once. Study findings and constraints: Some motif variants had been reported before (in reactive arthritis synovial fluid and blood). Clones tied to disease were said to be significantly enriched in matched ankylosing spondylitis synovial fluid. One TCR beta motif, made up of eight or nine highly homologous variants, appeared characteristic of ankylosing spondylitis blood.

In its sample, this clonotype was seen many times. Its antigen is unknown. The CDR3 runs 15 residues. With 4 bases removed from V and 0 bases from J, the gap between germline ends came to 10 bases. CDR1 and CDR2 from the germline V gene are LGHNA and YSLEER. The rearrangement links TRBV4-3 to TRBJ1-3, with D maybe TRBD1 (5 bases). The TCR comes from a male donor with ankylosing spondylitis. Sequenced material: blood, either unsorted or a sorted T cell fraction (not recorded which). In DNA, the CDR3 is TGCGCCAGCAGCCCTTCCGGGGCCTCTGGAAACACCATATATTTT. Its protein product is CASSPSGASGNTIYF.